This T cell receptor (beta chain) came from a study of control samples from healthy donors and cancer patients. The germline V gene encodes CDR1 SNHLY and CDR2 FYNNEI. V lost 2 bases, J lost 11 bases, and 8 bases lay in between. The CDR3 runs 11 residues. Repertoires were generated with immunoSEQ multiplex PCR, while TCRdb's copy carries only in-frame clones and drops some. The table shows 78,000 or so clones, with approximately 90% occurring only once. The J gene is TRBJ2-3, the V gene TRBV2, with a weak D call TRBD2 (5 bases). This TCR was sampled from a woman aged 45-60 years in good health. The sequenced material came from blood. CDR3 DNA: TGTGCCAGCAGTGAACTAGGGAGGCAGTATTTT. Residues: CASSELGRQYF. Full variable domain (remainder filled in from reference TRBV2 and TRBJ2-3): EPEVTQTPSHQVTQMGQEVILRCVPISNHLYFYWYRQILGQKVEFLVSFYNNEISEKSEIFDDQFSVERPDGSNFTLKIRSTKLEDSAMYFCASSELGRQYFGPGTRLTVL.